This TCR beta chain is drawn from a study of CXCR3-negative and CXCR3-positive naive CD8 T cells (dated by TCRdb to 2018 to 2020). The study in broad terms: In total, about 150 million TRB reads were obtained, which works out to roughly 1.5 +/- 0.3 million reads per library. The diversity and physicochemical repertoire analyses included around 10 donors pooled from two independent experiments. TRBV-TRBJ cluster analysis included naive subsets from 5 donors and memory cells from 3 donors. The paper's findings and limits, for the study overall: Freshly isolated PBMCs were used for most assays because CXCR3 expression partially decreased after cryopreservation. Within the same donor, TRBV-TRBJ usage looked similar between naive CXCR3-negative and CXCR3-positive cells, but memory cells had distinct patterns. Compared with CXCR3-negative naive cells, CXCR3-positive naive cells had TRB CDR3s with higher hydrophobicity (lower Kidera factor 4), lower energy, and higher strength and volume indices. Comparably high repertoire diversity was found in both naive subsets, whereas much lower repertoire diversity was found in memory CD8+ T cells. Because surface CD5, which is linked to self-reactivity in mice, was comparable between the naive subsets, TCR interaction strength was also inferred from TRB CDR3 physicochemical properties.

About this clonotype itself: The target of this receptor is not known.

TCRdb names NextSeq 550 as the instrument used. The Human TCR Profiling Kit (MiLaboratory) was used to make UMI-labeled 5' RACE TRB cDNA libraries. The full amount of extracted RNA was used for cDNA synthesis, and the full amount of resulting cDNA was used for PCR amplification. Libraries were prepared in parallel with an identical number of PCR cycles. For the original study's pipeline: With a minimum of two reads required per UMI, MIGEC and MiXCR pulled out about 54,000 +/- 9,700 unique UMI-labeled TRB cDNA molecules from each library. On average, each library contained approximately 40,000 +/- 10,000 functional in-frame TRB CDR3 nucleotide clonotypes without stop codons. After downsampling to 5000 UMI-labeled TRB molecules per sample, diversity metrics such as normalized Shannon-Wiener and Chao1 were calculated in VDJtools. For the central five CDR3 residues, VDJtools calculated physicochemical properties weighted by clonotype size, namely interaction energy, strength, volume and Kidera factor 4. The reads underwent TCRdb reprocessing, giving one record for each CDR3 protein sequence and no DNA. For this entry, the V and J calls and clone size follow TCRdb and not the study's own pipeline. The sample table on file contains 100,000 or so distinct CDR3 sequences. In total, the top ten clones hold around 1.8% of the sample.

For every CD8+ T cell subset, fewer than 350,000 cells were flow-sorted straight into RLT lysis buffer, and each subset was sorted in triplicate. Naive CD8+ T cells were defined stringently as CD45RO-CCR7+CD27+CD95- to exclude memory contaminants. Peripheral blood mononuclear cells were isolated from buffy coats using standard density gradient centrifugation. A FACSAria III was used to flow-sort naive CD8+ T cells into CXCR3-negative and CXCR3-positive populations. Total RNA was extracted from sorted cells using an RNeasy Mini Kit. The sample comprised naive CXCR3- CD8+ T cells from blood. The sample's cell subset or site, from its label and the paper: CD45RO-CCR7+CD27+CD95- naive CD8+ T cells lacking CXCR3 (TNR3-). This TCR came from a human donor in good health. Some clones in this sample may be carry-over from other donors' samples.

The CDR3 is CASSDGDGFMNTEAFF. The rearrangement combines TRBV9 with TRBJ1-1. There are 16 amino acids in the CDR3, from cysteine to phenylalanine inclusive. No DNA is recorded. Via the germline V gene, CDR1 is SGDLS and CDR2 YYNGEE.